This TCR beta chain was documented in a study of T-cell reconstitution after alpha-beta-depleted transplantation in children. The CDR3 sequence is 15 residues long. Germline V gene data show CDR1 as SGHRS and CDR2 as YFSETQ. V lost 1 base to trimming and J lost 4 bases; unmatched junction nucleotides: 3. As it was prepared, the TCRbeta library received unique molecular identifiers. TCRdb itself ran the PCR reads through MiXCR, one entry per CDR3 protein. The sample holds approximately 350,000 distinct CDR3 sequences, 13% seen once. The J gene is TRBJ2-5, the V gene TRBV5-1, with 11 bases lining up with TRBD2. The specimen comprised PBMCs, sampled from the stem cell graft. This sequence was found in a human donor who donated a stem cell graft to a child with Fanconi anemia. CDR3 protein: CASSLRLAGRETQYF. In nucleotides, the CDR3 is TGCGCCAGCAGCTTGAGACTAGCGGGAAGAGAGACCCAGTACTTC.